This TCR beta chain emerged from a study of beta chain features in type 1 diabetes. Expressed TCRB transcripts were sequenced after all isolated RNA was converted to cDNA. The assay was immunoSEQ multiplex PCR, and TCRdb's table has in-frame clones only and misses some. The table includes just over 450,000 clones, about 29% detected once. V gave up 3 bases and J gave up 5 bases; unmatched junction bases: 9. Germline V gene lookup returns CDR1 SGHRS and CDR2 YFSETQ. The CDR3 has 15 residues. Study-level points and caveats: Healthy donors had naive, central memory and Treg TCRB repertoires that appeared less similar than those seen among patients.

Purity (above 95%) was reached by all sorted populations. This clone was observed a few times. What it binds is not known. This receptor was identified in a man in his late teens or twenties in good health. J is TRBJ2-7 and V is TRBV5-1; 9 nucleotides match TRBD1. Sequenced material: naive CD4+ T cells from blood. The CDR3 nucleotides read TGCGCCAGCAGCTCCCTAAACACAGGGGGCAACGAGCAGTACTTC. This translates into CASSSLNTGGNEQYF.